These T cell receptor beta chains were read from a single sample in a study of blood T cell repertoires in COVID-19. The method was immunoSEQ multiplex PCR; TCRdb's version includes in-frame clones alone and lacks a portion of them. The repertoire consists of about 69,000 clones, with 79% occurring once and the leading ten covering over 45%. Sequencing was done on a sample of peripheral blood. Receptors were obtained from a human donor in a cohort sampled during active COVID-19. CDR3s include the opening cysteine and the closing phenylalanine or tryptophan. D genes are given only for firm matches. Part of the rows lack a size; the others show once, few, many or a class for expanded clones.

j_gene,d_gene,abundance,v_gene,CDR3nt,CDR3aa
TRBJ1-1,-,-,TRBV5-1,TGCGCCAGCAGCATCATTACGGGACAAGAAGCTTTCTTT,CASSIITGQEAFF
TRBJ1-2,TRBD1,-,TRBV19,TGTGCCAGTAACCGAGGGTCAAACAGGGGCAACTATGGCTACACCTTC,CASNRGSNRGNYGYTF
TRBJ2-2,-,-,TRBV4-1,TGCGCCAGCAGCCAAGCCCGACTAGTCAAACGGGAGCTGTTTTTT,CASSQARLVKRELFF
TRBJ2-3,-,once,TRBV11-2,TGTGCCAGCAGCTTAGATAGGGGCCCAGATACGCAGTATTTT,CASSLDRGPDTQYF
TRBJ2-7,TRBD2,-,TRBV7-9,TGTGCCAGCAGCCGTTCCGGGACTAGCGGGAGCGAGCAGTACTTC,CASSRSGTSGSEQYF
TRBJ1-3,-,-,TRBV18,TGTGCCAGCTCACCACTCGGAGGGACTGGAAACACCATATATTTT,CASSPLGGTGNTIYF
TRBJ1-2,-,-,TRBV7-8,TGTGCCAGCAGCTTACGACAGGTAGATGGCTACACCTTC,CASSLRQVDGYTF
TRBJ1-3,TRBD1,-,TRBV18,TGTGCCAGCTCACCAGGACAGGTTGGAAACACCATATATTTT,CASSPGQVGNTIYF
TRBJ2-7,TRBD1,-,TRBV25-1,TGTGCCAGCAGCACCCGGACAGGGGACTCCTACGAGCAGTACTTC,CASSTRTGDSYEQYF
TRBJ2-2,TRBD1,-,TRBV7-8,TGTGCCAGCAGCCCACCCCGACAGGGCTTAACCGGGGAGCTGTTTTTT,CASSPPRQGLTGELFF
TRBJ2-5,TRBD2,-,TRBV28,TGTGCCAGCAGTCGCGGGGGGAACCCAGAGACCCAGTACTTC,CASSRGGNPETQYF
TRBJ2-1,TRBD2,once,TRBV19,TGTGCCAGTAGAGGATCAGCGGGGCCATACAATGAGCAGTTCTTC,CASRGSAGPYNEQFF
TRBJ1-5,TRBD1,-,TRBV7-8,TGTGCCAGCAGCTTTGGACAGGGGACCGGTCAGCCCCAGCATTTT,CASSFGQGTGQPQHF
TRBJ2-2,TRBD1,-,TRBV7-2,TGTGCCAGCCAGCGGGACAGGGCCTCCACCGGGGAGCTGTTTTTT,CASQRDRASTGELFF
TRBJ2-1,-,-,TRBV3-1/TRBV3-2,TGTGCCAGCAGCTTCTCGGTCTTAGAGCAGTTCTTC,CASSFSVLEQFF
TRBJ2-1,-,-,TRBV5-4,TGTGCCAGCAGCTTGGACACGGGGTACAATGAGCAGTTCTTC,CASSLDTGYNEQFF
TRBJ1-4,TRBD1,-,TRBV24-1,TGTGCCACCAGTGATTCTCGGACAGGGGGTGAAAAACTGTTTTTT,CATSDSRTGGEKLFF
TRBJ2-4,-,-,TRBV13,TGTGCCAGCAGCTTAGGAATGGCCAACATTCAGTACTTC,CASSLGMANIQYF
TRBJ1-5,-,-,TRBV21-1,TGTGCCAGCAGCAAGCATCCGGGACAGAACCCTGGGAGCAATCAGCCCCAGCATTTT,CASSKHPGQNPGSNQPQHF
TRBJ1-2,-,-,TRBV4-1,TGCGCCAGCAGCCAAAGAGCAGGGGTGGGCTACACCTTC,CASSQRAGVGYTF
TRBJ2-1,TRBD2,-,TRBV19,TGTGCCAGTAGTATGCTAGCGGGAGAGCCCAATGAGCAGTTCTTC,CASSMLAGEPNEQFF
TRBJ2-2,-,-,TRBV6-5,TGTGCCAGCACCCCCATCGAGGGGGTCCCCGGGGAGCTGTTTTTT,CASTPIEGVPGELFF
TRBJ2-1,-,-,TRBV29-1,TGCAGCGTTGAACCCTCCGGACTCTCCAAGCAGTTCTTC,CSVEPSGLSKQFF
TRBJ2-7,-,-,TRBV27,TGTGCCAGCAGTTTATTTCAGGGCTACGAGCAGTACTTC,CASSLFQGYEQYF
TRBJ1-6,TRBD1,few,TRBV2,TGTGCCAGCAGTGACGGACAGGGTAATTCACCCCTCCACTTT,CASSDGQGNSPLHF
TRBJ1-4,-,-,TRBV30,TGTGCCTGGAGTGTATCCTGGCCTAATGAAAAACTGTTTTTT,CAWSVSWPNEKLFF
TRBJ2-7,TRBD1,-,TRBV6-5,TGTGCCAGCAGGGGCTCCCAGGGGGCCGAGTACTTC,CASRGSQGAEYF
TRBJ2-2,TRBD1,-,TRBV5-1,TGCGCCAGCAGCTCAATTTACAGGGGTTACACCGGGGAGCTGTTTTTT,CASSSIYRGYTGELFF
TRBJ2-7,-,-,TRBV7-2,TGTGCCAGCAGCTTATTAATGTCTACGTCCTACGAGCAGTACTTC,CASSLLMSTSYEQYF
TRBJ2-1,TRBD1,-,TRBV28,TGTGCCAGCAGCCCAGACAGGGGCGGGATCTCCTACAATGAGCAGTTCTTC,CASSPDRGGISYNEQFF
TRBJ1-4,-,-,TRBV28,TGTGCCAGCAGTACCCGGACAGTCCGTGAAAAACTGTTTTTT,CASSTRTVREKLFF
TRBJ2-7,TRBD2,-,TRBV6-6,TGTGCCAGCAGTTCGACTAGCGGCTACGAGCAGTACTTC,CASSSTSGYEQYF
TRBJ1-2,-,-,TRBV18,TGTGCCAGCTCACCACCGAGGGTTGCCTATGGCTACACCTTC,CASSPPRVAYGYTF
TRBJ1-6,-,-,TRBV12-3/TRBV12-4,TGTGCCAGCAGTCGGGTCGATAATTCACCCCTCCACTTT,CASSRVDNSPLHF
TRBJ2-1,TRBD2,-,TRBV3-1/TRBV3-2,TGTGCCAGCAGCTTCCACGGCTCCGGGAGGGGGGGCAATGAGCAGTTCTTC,CASSFHGSGRGGNEQFF
TRBJ2-1,TRBD2,few,TRBV27,TGTGCCAGCAGTTCCCCCGGGGGGGAGGACAATGAGCAGTTCTTC,CASSSPGGEDNEQFF
TRBJ2-5,TRBD1,-,TRBV7-8,TGTGCCAGTCTCCCTAGGGTACAGGGGGGCGAGACCCAGTACTTC,CASLPRVQGGETQYF
TRBJ1-3,-,-,TRBV6-5,TGTGCCAGCAGATCACAGGGAAACACCATATATTTT,CASRSQGNTIYF
TRBJ2-3,-,-,TRBV5-1,TGCGCCAGCAGCTCCGACAGCGGGACGCAGTATTTT,CASSSDSGTQYF
TRBJ2-7,TRBD1,-,TRBV28,TGTGCCAGCCAGCCGGGACAGGGGAACGAGCAGTACTTC,CASQPGQGNEQYF
TRBJ2-5,-,-,TRBV5-8,TGTGCCAGCAGCTTTCGGGGGTACCAAGAGACCCAGTACTTC,CASSFRGYQETQYF